The 5 T cell receptor beta chains given below trace back to one sample, sequenced in a study of cytomegalovirus exposure and HLA in healthy donors. 60 Vbeta and 13 Jbeta primers were used in PCR. Assay used: immunoSEQ multiplex PCR; TCRdb lists only in-frame clones, some missing. Here the sample spans roughly 120,000 clones, 79% being singletons. The specimen sequenced was PBMCs. These receptors all stem from a man aged 30 to 39 in good health and CMV-seropositive.

V gene TRBV7-8 combines with J gene TRBJ1-3; D ambiguous. Deletions cut 6 bases from V and 0 bases from J, with 12 bases between. CDR1 is SGHVS, CDR2 FQNEAQ, per germline. The CDR3 totals 15 residues. The CDR3 coding sequence is TGTGCCAGCAGGGAGGACGCAAGCTCTGGAAACACCATATATTTT. This gives the protein CASREDASSGNTIYF. Together with reference TRBV7-8 and TRBJ1-3, the CDR3 gives the full variable domain: GAGVSQSPRYKVAKRGQDVALRCDPISGHVSLFWYQQALGQGPEFLTYFQNEAQLDKSGLPSDRFFAERPEGSVSTLKIQRTQQEDSAVYLCASREDASSGNTIYFGEGSWLTVV.

The chain uses TRBV11-3 and TRBJ1-2, with D perhaps TRBD1 (6 bases). The CDR3 has 12 amino acids. Trimming left V 4 bases short and J 8 bases short, with 11 bases between. CDR1 SGHNT and CDR2 YENEEA come from the germline V gene. CDR3 residues: CASSSGAGGYTF. CDR3 coding DNA: TGTGCCAGCAGCTCAGGGGCAGGCGGCTACACCTTC.

The chain combines TRBV30 with TRBJ2-3, with 12 bases lining up with TRBD2. CDR1 is GTSNPN and CDR2 is SVGIG in the germline V gene (reference sequence). V dropped 2 bases and J dropped 3; count of bases not matched to a gene: 6. The CDR3 is 16 residues long. The CDR3 DNA follows: TGTGCCTGGAGTTACTCTAGCGGGGGGGCGACAGATACGCAGTATTTT. It yields the protein CAWSYSSGGATDTQYF.

This rearrangement joins TRBV27 to TRBJ2-7; D is unclear. The germline V gene encodes CDR1 MNHEY and CDR2 SMNVEV (reference sequence). Trimming pared 4 bases from V and 3 bases from J, leaving 4 bases between. CDR3 size: 11 residues. The CDR3 DNA reads TGTGCCAGCAGTTCCAGCTACGAGCAGTACTTC. Its protein product is CASSSSYEQYF.

This clone was seen only once. At one end, the junction sequence differs from germline, possibly due to a read error. This chain joins TRBV7-7 and TRBJ2-3; tentative D call: TRBD1 (6 bases). The germline gives CDR1 SSHAT, CDR2 FNYEAQ (reference sequence). The CDR3 consists of 16 residues. The CDR3, as DNA: TGTGCTAGCAGCTTACGATTAGGGGGTGGGGCAGATACGCAGTATTTT. It codes for CASSLRLGGGADTQYF.